The entry below gives a single T cell receptor beta chain sequence along with its context. Its cognate antigen is unknown. Germline V gene lookup returns CDR1 SQVTM and CDR2 ANQGSEA. Trimming took off 4 bases at V and 7 bases at J, with 16 bases between the two ends. The CDR3 is made up of 13 amino acids. These data belong to a study of cytomegalovirus exposure and HLA in healthy donors. Study results and limitations: In a later analysis, an Asian-associated ancestry cluster reportedly showed fewer N-insertions than the roughly 690-donor mean. The analysis excluded some indistinguishable V segments, including TRBV6-2 and TRBV6-3. An analysis was carried out at a later point. It showed that HLA-associated TCR beta chains were more clonally expanded than equally common non-associated chains. The majority of TCR sequences were rare, yet some public TCRs appeared in many donors.

PCR was performed using 60 Vbeta and 13 Jbeta primers. The data were produced by immunoSEQ multiplex PCR, yet TCRdb's version contains in-frame clones alone and is incomplete. Here the sample spans about 160,000 clones, 60% to 85% being singletons. The genes are TRBV29-1 and TRBJ2-5; the D is unclear. This receptor was taken from a middle-aged man in good health and CMV-seropositive. Source material: PBMCs. Here the CDR3 reads CSVVTGPSATQYF. CDR3 sequence (DNA): TGCAGCGTTGTGACGGGTCCAAGTGCGACCCAGTACTTC.